Listed below are T cell receptor beta chains from one sample, sequenced in a study of blood T cell repertoires in COVID-19. Generated by immunoSEQ multiplex PCR, the TCRdb table keeps only in-frame clones and is missing some. In the table there are approximately 300,000 clones, 90% to 95% of which are singletons. Specimen: PBMCs or T cells enriched from blood (not recorded which). The receptor source for this set is a woman in her thirties who had been exposed to COVID-19. The CDR3 runs from the conserved cysteine through the conserved F or W. Each record gives: D gene, J gene, V gene, clone size, CDR3 DNA, CDR3 protein. The D gene is left open where the match is weak. Size tells how often a clone was seen (once, few, many) or the class of an expanded clone, and some rows leave it out.

>TRBD1|TRBJ1-1|TRBV29-1|NA
TGCAGCGCAACGGACAGGGGGTGGACTGAAGCTTTCTTT
CSATDRGWTEAFF
>NA|TRBJ2-7|TRBV9|NA
TGTGCCAGCAGCCCCGGGACTCAAGGGGGCCACGAGCAGTACTTC
CASSPGTQGGHEQYF
>NA|TRBJ1-6|TRBV14|NA
TGTGCCAGCAGCCTATCATCCGGGATCGGAGCGACCCTCCACTTT
CASSLSSGIGATLHF
>TRBD1|TRBJ2-4|TRBV11-3|NA
TGTGCCAGCAGCTTAGTAAGGGACAGGGGGCTCCACTTC
CASSLVRDRGLHF
>NA|TRBJ1-5|TRBV12-3/TRBV12-4|NA
TGTGCCAGCAGCGGACTGGAAGGACAGCCCCAGCATTTT
CASSGLEGQPQHF
>NA|TRBJ1-1|TRBV6-2/TRBV6-3|NA
TGTGCCAGCAGACCTGGACAGCTCAGCACTGAAGCTTTCTTT
CASRPGQLSTEAFF
>NA|TRBJ1-2|TRBV9|once
TGTGCCAGCAGCGTAGAGGCTGGGGCCTATGGCTACACCTTC
CASSVEAGAYGYTF
>TRBD1|TRBJ2-7|TRBV5-1|NA
TGCGCCAGCAGCCTGGGACAGGGGGCCTACGAGCAGTACTTC
CASSLGQGAYEQYF
>TRBD1|TRBJ1-2|TRBV5-4|NA
TGTGCCAGCAGCCTTCAGGGACAGGGGGGCTATGGCTACACCTTC
CASSLQGQGGYGYTF
>NA|TRBJ1-4|TRBV12-3/TRBV12-4|NA
TGTGCCAGCAAAACCAGGGGTACGGAAAAACTGTTTTTT
CASKTRGTEKLFF
>TRBD2|TRBJ2-1|TRBV13|NA
TGTGCCAGCAGCCCTTTTCGGGGGGACAATGAGCAGTTCTTC
CASSPFRGDNEQFF
>NA|TRBJ1-1|TRBV7-8|NA
TGTGCCAGCAGCGGCGGGGGAGGTCTTCCCACTGAAGCTTTCTTT
CASSGGGGLPTEAFF
>NA|TRBJ1-3|TRBV6-5|NA
TGTGCCAGCAGGTCTCAGGGTTGGGGCTGGGACACCATATATTTT
CASRSQGWGWDTIYF
>NA|TRBJ1-2|TRBV6-4|NA
TGTGCCAGCAGTCGCGAGGGCACAGGGAACTATGGCTACACCTTC
CASSREGTGNYGYTF
>NA|TRBJ2-3|TRBV13|once
TGTGCCAGCAGCTGGGCACTGGCAGATACGCAGTATTTT
CASSWALADTQYF
>TRBD1|TRBJ1-2|TRBV27|NA
TGTGCCAGCAGTTTATCAGGGACAGTGAACTATGGCTACACCTTC
CASSLSGTVNYGYTF
>TRBD1|TRBJ2-3|TRBV5-1|NA
TGCGCCAGCAGCGAGGGGACAGGACCCACAGATACGCAGTATTTT
CASSEGTGPTDTQYF
>TRBD1|TRBJ1-2|TRBV4-3|NA
TGCGCCAGCAGCCAGGAACAGGGGGCCCGTGGCTACACCTTC
CASSQEQGARGYTF
>TRBD1|TRBJ2-5|TRBV9|NA
TGTGCCAGCAGCGAACAGGGGGGAGAGACCCAGTACTTC
CASSEQGGETQYF
>NA|TRBJ1-5|TRBV2|NA
TGTGCCAGCAGTGTCGACAGCAACAATCAGCCCCAGCATTTT
CASSVDSNNQPQHF
>NA|TRBJ1-3|TRBV2|NA
TGTGCCAGCAGTGGGCAGGGAAACACCATATATTTT
CASSGQGNTIYF
>NA|TRBJ1-4|TRBV7-2|NA
TGTGCCAGCAGCCGCGGGGGGACGGGTGAAAAACTGTTTTTT
CASSRGGTGEKLFF
>NA|TRBJ2-1|TRBV11-2|once
TGTGCCAGCAGTCACCGGAGTCAGCGGAATGAGCAGTTCTTC
CASSHRSQRNEQFF
>NA|TRBJ1-5|TRBV10-3|NA
TGTGCCATCAGTGAGTCTTTGGGGGGGGCGGCCACGAGCCCCCAGCATTTT
CAISESLGGAATSPQHF
>NA|TRBJ1-4|TRBV12-3/TRBV12-4|NA
TGTGCCAGCAGTTTAGACCGGCGGGGAAAACTGTTTTTT
CASSLDRRGKLFF
>NA|TRBJ2-1|TRBV7-3|NA
TGTGCCAGCAGCTTAACCGGACACCCCAAGTTCTTC
CASSLTGHPKFF
>NA|TRBJ1-2|TRBV18|NA
TGTGCCAGCTCACCACCCTCATTACGACAGTGGCACTATGGCTACACCTTC
CASSPPSLRQWHYGYTF
>NA|TRBJ1-1|TRBV12-3/TRBV12-4|NA
TGTGCCAGCAGTTGGAGCCGCACTGAAGCTTTCTTT
CASSWSRTEAFF
>NA|TRBJ1-5|TRBV18|NA
TGTGCCAGCTCAACCCGGACAGCTGACAATCAGCCCCAGCATTTT
CASSTRTADNQPQHF
>NA|TRBJ2-1|TRBV1|NA
TGCACCTCGGCGCCGGGAGGAAACAATGAGCAGTTCTTC
CTSAPGGNNEQFF
>NA|TRBJ1-6|TRBV5-1|NA
TGCGCCAGCAGCTTGGAACAGGGTAAAGGTTCACCCCTCCACTTT
CASSLEQGKGSPLHF
>TRBD1|TRBJ1-1|TRBV19|NA
TGTGCCAGTAGTCGGGACAGGGAACCTTTGAGCACTGAAGCTTTCTTT
CASSRDREPLSTEAFF
>TRBD1|TRBJ2-7|TRBV9|NA
TGTGCCAGCAGCGTAGGACCCGGGACAGGGGGCAGCGAGCAGTACTTC
CASSVGPGTGGSEQYF
>NA|TRBJ2-3|TRBV9|NA
TGTGCCAGCAGCCACACCCGGGGGACAGTGAGCACAGATACGCAGTATTTT
CASSHTRGTVSTDTQYF
>TRBD1|TRBJ1-6|TRBV7-9|NA
TGTGCCAGCAGCTTAGACGGCTACAGGGGGGGTTCACCCCTCCACTTT
CASSLDGYRGGSPLHF
>NA|TRBJ1-4|TRBV19|NA
TGTGCCAGTAGTATAAGGGCGCGGGGTGAAAAACTGTTTTTT
CASSIRARGEKLFF
>TRBD1|TRBJ1-2|TRBV27|NA
TGTGCCAGCAGCCACACAGGGGGAGTTAGGGGCTACACCTTC
CASSHTGGVRGYTF
>TRBD2|TRBJ2-2|TRBV7-3|NA
TGTGCCAGCAGCCGAATTTCGGCTAGCGGGGGGACCGGGGAGCTGTTTTTT
CASSRISASGGTGELFF
>NA|TRBJ1-2|TRBV6-5|NA
TGTGCCAGCATCCCGCGGGAGGGAGCGGGATATGGCTACACCTTC
CASIPREGAGYGYTF
>NA|TRBJ1-2|TRBV2|NA
TGTGCCAGCAGCGGGGACTCCTACTATGGCTACACCTTC
CASSGDSYYGYTF
>NA|TRBJ1-1|TRBV7-9|NA
TGTGCCAGCAGCTTTGCTCGGAGCGCTGAAGCTTTCTTT
CASSFARSAEAFF
>NA|TRBJ2-2|TRBV7-9|NA
TGTGCCAGCAGCTTTTCAGGGACCGGGGAGCTGTTTTTT
CASSFSGTGELFF
>TRBD1|TRBJ1-4|TRBV4-3|few
TGCGCCAGCAGCCATGGGACAGGGGGATCAACTAATGAAAAACTGTTTTTT
CASSHGTGGSTNEKLFF
>NA|TRBJ1-1|TRBV6-5|NA
TGTGCCAGCAGGGCTCGCGGGGATGGGACTGAAGCTTTCTTT
CASRARGDGTEAFF
>NA|TRBJ1-2|TRBV19|NA
TGTGCCAGTAGCACGCTAGGCTATGGCTACACCTTC
CASSTLGYGYTF
>NA|TRBJ2-7|TRBV4-1|NA
TGCGCCAGCAGCCAAGTGGTGACAAATGACTACGAGCAGTACTTC
CASSQVVTNDYEQYF
>TRBD1|TRBJ1-1|TRBV5-4|NA
TGTGCCAGCAGCGATGGACAGGTGTCTGAAGCTTTCTTT
CASSDGQVSEAFF
>TRBD1|TRBJ1-6|TRBV9|NA
TGTGCCAGCAGCGTGGGACAGACTAATTCACCCCTCCACTTT
CASSVGQTNSPLHF
>NA|TRBJ2-7|TRBV28|NA
TGTGCCAGCAGTACAGGGTTGCTCGAGCAGTACTTC
CASSTGLLEQYF
>TRBD1|TRBJ1-1|TRBV19|NA
TGTGCCAGTAGTAAAAGGGACAGGGTGGAGGGCACTGAAGCTTTCTTT
CASSKRDRVEGTEAFF